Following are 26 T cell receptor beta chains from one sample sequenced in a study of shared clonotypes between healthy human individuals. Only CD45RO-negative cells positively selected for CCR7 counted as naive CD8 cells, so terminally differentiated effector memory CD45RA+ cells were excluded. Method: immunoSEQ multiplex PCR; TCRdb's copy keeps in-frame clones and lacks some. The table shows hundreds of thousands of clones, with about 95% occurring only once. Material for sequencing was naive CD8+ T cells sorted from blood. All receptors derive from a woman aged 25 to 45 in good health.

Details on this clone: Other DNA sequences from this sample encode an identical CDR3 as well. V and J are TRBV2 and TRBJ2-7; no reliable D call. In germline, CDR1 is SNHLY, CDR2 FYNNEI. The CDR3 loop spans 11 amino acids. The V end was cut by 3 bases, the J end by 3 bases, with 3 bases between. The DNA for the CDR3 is TGTGCCAGCAGTGAGGTCTACGAGCAGTACTTC. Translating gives CASSEVYEQYF.

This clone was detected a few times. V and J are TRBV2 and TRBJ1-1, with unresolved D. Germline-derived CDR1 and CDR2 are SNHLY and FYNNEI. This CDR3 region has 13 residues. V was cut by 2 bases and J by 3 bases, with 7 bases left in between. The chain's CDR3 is CASSESSYTEAFF. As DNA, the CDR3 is TGTGCCAGCAGTGAATCCAGCTACACTGAAGCTTTCTTT.

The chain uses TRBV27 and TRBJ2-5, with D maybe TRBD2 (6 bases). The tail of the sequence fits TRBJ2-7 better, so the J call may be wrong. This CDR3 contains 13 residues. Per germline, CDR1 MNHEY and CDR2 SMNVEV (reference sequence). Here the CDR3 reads CASTPGTQHEQYF. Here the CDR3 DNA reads TGTGCCAGCACCCCGGGGACTCAACACGAGCAGTACTTC.

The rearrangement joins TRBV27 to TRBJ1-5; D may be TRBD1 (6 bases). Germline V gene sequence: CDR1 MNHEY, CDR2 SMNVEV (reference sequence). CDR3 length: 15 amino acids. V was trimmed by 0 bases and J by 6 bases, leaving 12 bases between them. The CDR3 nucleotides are TGTGCCAGCAGTTTATCGACGGAGGGGGGTCAGCCCCAGCATTTT. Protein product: CASSLSTEGGQPQHF.

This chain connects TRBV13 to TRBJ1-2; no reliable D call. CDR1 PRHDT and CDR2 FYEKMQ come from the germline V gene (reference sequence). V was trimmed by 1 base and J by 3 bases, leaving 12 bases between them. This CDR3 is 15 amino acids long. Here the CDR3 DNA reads TGTGCCAGCAGCTTAGAAATCGGAAGCCACTATGGCTACACCTTC. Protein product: CASSLEIGSHYGYTF.

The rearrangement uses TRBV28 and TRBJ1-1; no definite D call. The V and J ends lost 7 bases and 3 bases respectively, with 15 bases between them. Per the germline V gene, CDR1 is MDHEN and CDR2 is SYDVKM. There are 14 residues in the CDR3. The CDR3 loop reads CASTPPKGYTEAFF. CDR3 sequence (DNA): TGTGCCAGCACCCCCCCCAAAGGGTACACTGAAGCTTTCTTT.

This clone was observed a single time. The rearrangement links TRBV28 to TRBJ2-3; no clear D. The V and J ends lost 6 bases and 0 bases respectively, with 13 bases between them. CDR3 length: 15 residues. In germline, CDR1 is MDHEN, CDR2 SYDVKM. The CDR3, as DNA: TGTGCCAGCAGCCCACACTACCCTAGCACAGATACGCAGTATTTT. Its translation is CASSPHYPSTDTQYF.

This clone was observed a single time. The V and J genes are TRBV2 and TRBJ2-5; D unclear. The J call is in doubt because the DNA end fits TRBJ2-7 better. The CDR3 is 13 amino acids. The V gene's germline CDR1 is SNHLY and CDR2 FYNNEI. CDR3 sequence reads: CAILFGSSYEQYF. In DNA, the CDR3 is TGTGCCATCCTGTTCGGCAGCTCCTACGAGCAGTACTTC.

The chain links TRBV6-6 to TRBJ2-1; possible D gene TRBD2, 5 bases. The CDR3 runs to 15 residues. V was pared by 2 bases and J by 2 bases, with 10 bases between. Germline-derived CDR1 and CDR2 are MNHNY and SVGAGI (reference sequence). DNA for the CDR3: TGTGCCAGCAGTTACCCTAGCAAGGCCTACAATGAGCAGTTCTTC. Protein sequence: CASSYPSKAYNEQFF.

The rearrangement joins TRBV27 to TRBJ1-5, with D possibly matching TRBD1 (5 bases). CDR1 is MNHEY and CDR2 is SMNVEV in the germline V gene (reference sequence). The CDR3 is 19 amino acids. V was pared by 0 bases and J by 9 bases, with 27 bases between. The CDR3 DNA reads TGTGCCAGCAGTTTATCAAAGCCTGACAGCTCGAGCTTTGTGGGGCCCCAGCATTTT. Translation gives CASSLSKPDSSSFVGPQHF.

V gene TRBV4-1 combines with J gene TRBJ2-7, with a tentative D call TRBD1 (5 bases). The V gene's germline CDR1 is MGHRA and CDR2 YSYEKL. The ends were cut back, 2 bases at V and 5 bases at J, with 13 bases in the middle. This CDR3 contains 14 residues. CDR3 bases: TGCGCCAGCAGCCAAAAACCCAGGGCGAACGAGCAGTACTTC. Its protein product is CASSQKPRANEQYF.

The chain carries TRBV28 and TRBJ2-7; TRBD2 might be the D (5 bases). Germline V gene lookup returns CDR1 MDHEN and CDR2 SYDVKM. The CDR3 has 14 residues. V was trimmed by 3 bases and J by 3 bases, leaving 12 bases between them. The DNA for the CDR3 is TGTGCCAGCAGTTTTGACGGGATGGGCTACGAGCAGTACTTC. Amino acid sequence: CASSFDGMGYEQYF.

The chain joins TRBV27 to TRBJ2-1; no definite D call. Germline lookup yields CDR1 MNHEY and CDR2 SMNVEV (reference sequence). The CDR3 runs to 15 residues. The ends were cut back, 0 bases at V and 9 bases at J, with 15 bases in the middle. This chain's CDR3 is CASSLSASSNIEQFF. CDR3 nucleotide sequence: TGTGCCAGCAGTTTATCGGCTAGTAGTAATATTGAGCAGTTCTTC.

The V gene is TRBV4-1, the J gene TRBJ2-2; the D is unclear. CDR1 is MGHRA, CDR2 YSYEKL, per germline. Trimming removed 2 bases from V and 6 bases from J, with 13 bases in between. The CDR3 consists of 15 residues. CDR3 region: CASSQWREEPGELFF. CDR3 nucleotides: TGCGCCAGCAGCCAATGGCGTGAGGAACCCGGGGAGCTGTTTTTT.

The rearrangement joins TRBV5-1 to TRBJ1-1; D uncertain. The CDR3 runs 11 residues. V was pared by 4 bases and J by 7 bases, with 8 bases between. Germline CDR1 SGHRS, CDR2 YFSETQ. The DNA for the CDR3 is TGCGCCAGCAGCGAGGAGGGTGAAGCTTTCTTT. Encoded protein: CASSEEGEAFF.

The CDR3 region is CASSGGDTVDQPQHF. The CDR3 DNA sequence: TGTGCCAGCAGCGGTGGGGATACGGTAGATCAGCCCCAGCATTTT. The chain joins TRBV9 to TRBJ1-5, with no clear D. The CDR3 runs to 15 residues. The V end lost 3 bases, the J end lost 5 bases, and 15 bases lay between the germline ends. CDR1 is SGDLS and CDR2 is YYNGEE in the germline V gene.

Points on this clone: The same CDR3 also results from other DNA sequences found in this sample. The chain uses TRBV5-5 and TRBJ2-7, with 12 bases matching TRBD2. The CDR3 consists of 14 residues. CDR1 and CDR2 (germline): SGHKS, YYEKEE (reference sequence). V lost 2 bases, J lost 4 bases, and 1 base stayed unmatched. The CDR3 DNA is TGTGCCAGCAGCTTTGGGACTAGCGGGTACGAGCAGTACTTC. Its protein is CASSFGTSGYEQYF.

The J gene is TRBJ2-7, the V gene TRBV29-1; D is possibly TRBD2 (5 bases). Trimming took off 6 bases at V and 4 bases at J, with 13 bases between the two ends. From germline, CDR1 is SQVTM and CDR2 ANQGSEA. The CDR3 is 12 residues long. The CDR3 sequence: CSVGRTGYEQYF. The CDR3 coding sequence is TGCAGCGTCGGTAGGACGGGATACGAGCAGTACTTC.

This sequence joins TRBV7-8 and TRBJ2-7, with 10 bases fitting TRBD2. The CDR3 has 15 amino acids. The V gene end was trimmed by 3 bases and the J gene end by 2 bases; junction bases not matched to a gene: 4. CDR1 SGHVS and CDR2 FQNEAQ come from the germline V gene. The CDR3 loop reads CASSFSSGGPYEQYF. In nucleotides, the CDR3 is TGTGCCAGCAGCTTTTCTAGCGGGGGCCCCTACGAGCAGTACTTC.

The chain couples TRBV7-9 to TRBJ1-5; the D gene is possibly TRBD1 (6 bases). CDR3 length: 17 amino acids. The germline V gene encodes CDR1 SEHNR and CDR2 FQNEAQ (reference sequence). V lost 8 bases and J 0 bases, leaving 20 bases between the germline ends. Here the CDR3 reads CASDTFRGANSNQPQHF. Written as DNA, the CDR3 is TGTGCCAGCGACACTTTTCGGGGGGCGAATAGCAATCAGCCCCAGCATTTT.

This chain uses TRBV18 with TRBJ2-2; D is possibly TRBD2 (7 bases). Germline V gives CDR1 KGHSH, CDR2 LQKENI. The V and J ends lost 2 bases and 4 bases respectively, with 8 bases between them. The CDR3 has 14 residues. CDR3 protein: CASSPAGATGELFF. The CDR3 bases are TGTGCCAGCTCACCAGCGGGGGCCACCGGGGAGCTGTTTTTT. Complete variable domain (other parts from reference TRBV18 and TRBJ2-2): NAGVMQNPRHLVRRRGQEARLRCSPMKGHSHVYWYRQLPEEGLKFMVYLQKENIIDESGMPKERFSAEFPKEGPSILRIQQVVRGDSAAYFCASSPAGATGELFFGEGSRLTVL.

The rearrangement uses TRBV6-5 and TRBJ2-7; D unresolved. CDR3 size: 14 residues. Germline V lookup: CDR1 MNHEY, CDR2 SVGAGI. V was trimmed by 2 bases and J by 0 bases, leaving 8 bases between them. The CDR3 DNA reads TGTGCCAGCAGTTACAGAGCCCCCTCCTACGAGCAGTACTTC. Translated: CASSYRAPSYEQYF.

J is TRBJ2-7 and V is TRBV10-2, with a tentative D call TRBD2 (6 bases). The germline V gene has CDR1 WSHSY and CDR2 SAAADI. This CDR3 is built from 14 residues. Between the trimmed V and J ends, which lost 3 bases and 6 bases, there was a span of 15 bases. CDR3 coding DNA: TGCGCCAGCAGTGATGGGCCGGGGGTCCCCGAGCAGTACTTC. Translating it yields CASSDGPGVPEQYF.

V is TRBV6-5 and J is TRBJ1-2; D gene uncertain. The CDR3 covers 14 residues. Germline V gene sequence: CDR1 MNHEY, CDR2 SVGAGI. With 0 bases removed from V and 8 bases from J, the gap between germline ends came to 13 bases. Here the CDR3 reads CASSYSGQRGGYTF. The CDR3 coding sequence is TGTGCCAGCAGTTACTCGGGCCAGCGCGGAGGCTACACCTTC.

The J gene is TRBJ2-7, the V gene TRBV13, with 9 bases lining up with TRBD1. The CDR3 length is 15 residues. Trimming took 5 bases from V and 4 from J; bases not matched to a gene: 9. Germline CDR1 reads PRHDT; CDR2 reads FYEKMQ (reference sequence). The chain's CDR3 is CASSRDRVIPYEQYF. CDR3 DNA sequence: TGTGCCAGCAGCCGGGACAGGGTGATTCCATACGAGCAGTACTTC.

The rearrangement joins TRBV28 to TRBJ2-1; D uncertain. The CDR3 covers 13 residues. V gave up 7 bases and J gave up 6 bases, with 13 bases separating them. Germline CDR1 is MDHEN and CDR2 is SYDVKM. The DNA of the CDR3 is TGTGCCAGCACGTACACGAGAAGCAATGAGCAGTTCTTC. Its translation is CASTYTRSNEQFF.